This is a list of T cell receptor beta chains from one sample in a study of technical replicates of blood from a handful of donors. TCRdb's copy holds only in-frame clones and misses some; the assay was immunoSEQ multiplex PCR. The repertoire has 100,000 or so clones, 95% of them found once; the top ten carry about 0.21%. The sample comprised T cells isolated from PBMCs. The receptor source for this set is a human donor in good health. Both conserved end residues are part of each CDR3. D genes are given only for firm matches. Part of the rows lack a size; the others show once, few, many or a class for expanded clones.

>-|TRBV4-1|-|TRBJ2-2
TGCGCCAGCAGCCACCCCAGAGGCGTGGACACCGGGGAGCTGTTTTTT
CASSHPRGVDTGELFF
>-|TRBV6-6|-|TRBJ1-2
TGTGCCAGCAGTCTCCCCGGGACAAACTATGGCTACACCTTC
CASSLPGTNYGYTF
>-|TRBV18|TRBD1|TRBJ1-3
TGTGCCAGCTCGGCCTGGACAGGCTCTGGAAACACCATATATTTT
CASSAWTGSGNTIYF
>-|TRBV9|TRBD1|TRBJ1-2
TGTGCCAGCAGCTCCCATCCGGGACAGGGAGGAGGCTACACCTTC
CASSSHPGQGGGYTF
>-|TRBV5-1|TRBD1|TRBJ1-3
TGCGCCAGCAGCTCCCGGACAGGGAGAAACACCATATATTTT
CASSSRTGRNTIYF
>-|TRBV7-6|-|TRBJ2-1
TGTGCCAGCAGCTTGGACAGCCTTACTAGCGTAGGCAATGAGCAGTTCTTC
CASSLDSLTSVGNEQFF
>-|TRBV5-5|TRBD1|TRBJ1-1
TGTGCCAGCAGCCCTCGGCGGGCACGGGACAGACAATCCCAGGAAGCTTTCTTT
CASSPRRARDRQSQEAFF
>-|TRBV4-1|-|TRBJ1-1
TGCGCCAGCGATTTTGACATAGGCGCTAACACTGAAGCTTTCTTT
CASDFDIGANTEAFF
>-|TRBV6-5|-|TRBJ2-5
TGTGCCAGCAGTTTCCAGACAAAGCAAGAGACCCAGTACTTC
CASSFQTKQETQYF
>-|TRBV7-2|-|TRBJ2-1
TGTGCCAGCAGCTTAGTACAGGACTCCTACAATGAGCAGTTCTTC
CASSLVQDSYNEQFF
>-|TRBV6-1|-|TRBJ2-7
TGTGCCAGCAGTGAACGGGAACCCGCAGAGGGGGTAGGCTACGAGCAGTACTTC
CASSEREPAEGVGYEQYF
>-|TRBV6-4|-|TRBJ1-2
TGTGCCAGCAGTGGGTCTGCGGGGGCCTATGGCTACACCTTC
CASSGSAGAYGYTF
>-|TRBV28|TRBD2|TRBJ2-7
TGTGCCAGCAGTAGGACTAGCGGGAGAGACTACGAGCAGTACTTC
CASSRTSGRDYEQYF
>-|TRBV28|TRBD1|TRBJ1-2
TGTGCCAGCAGTCCAGGGACAGACTATGGCTACACCTTC
CASSPGTDYGYTF
>-|TRBV6-4|-|TRBJ2-3
TGTGCCAGCAGTGACTCGGGAGGCAGCACAGATACGCAGTATTTT
CASSDSGGSTDTQYF
>-|TRBV2|TRBD1|TRBJ1-5
TGTGCCAGCGTAGCGACAGGGGGCAATCAGCCCCAGCATTTT
CASVATGGNQPQHF
>once|TRBV6-5|TRBD1|TRBJ1-2
TGTGCCAGCAAGCAGGGACAGGGGCGCAATGGCTACACCTTC
CASKQGQGRNGYTF
>few|TRBV9|-|TRBJ1-1
TGTGCCAGCAGCGTAGGACCTGACAGTTTAAACACTGAAGCTTTCTTT
CASSVGPDSLNTEAFF
>-|TRBV5-1|-|TRBJ1-1
TGCGCCAGCAGCTTGGCCAGGAACACTGAAGCTTTCTTT
CASSLARNTEAFF
>-|TRBV19|-|TRBJ1-6
TGTGCCAGTAGGAGGGACTCCTATAATTCACCCCTCCACTTT
CASRRDSYNSPLHF
>-|TRBV2|TRBD2|TRBJ2-3
TGTGCCAGCAGTGATATCGCGGGAGGTACGCAGTATTTT
CASSDIAGGTQYF
>-|TRBV2|TRBD1|TRBJ1-2
TGTGCCAGCGGAGTCTCGGACAGGAGAGACTATGGCTACACCTTC
CASGVSDRRDYGYTF
>-|TRBV28|-|TRBJ2-7
TGTGCCAGCAGTTTAAGGTCAGGCGAGCAGTACTTC
CASSLRSGEQYF
>-|TRBV27|-|TRBJ2-1
TGTGCCAGCAGTCCCTCTGGACTACACAATGAGCAGTTCTTC
CASSPSGLHNEQFF
>once|TRBV5-1|-|TRBJ2-1
TGCGCCAGCAGCTTCGTGGAGGATGAGCAGTTCTTC
CASSFVEDEQFF
>-|TRBV19|-|TRBJ1-5
TGTGCCAGTAGTTCGGGGAACCAGCCCCAGCATTTT
CASSSGNQPQHF
>-|TRBV29-1|TRBD1|TRBJ2-2
TGCAGCGTCCCTGACAGGGCGGACACCGGGGAGCTGTTTTTT
CSVPDRADTGELFF
>-|TRBV12-5|-|TRBJ1-6
TGTGCTAGTGGACCGGCGGGGGACCCCTATAATTCACCCCTCCACTTT
CASGPAGDPYNSPLHF
>-|TRBV19|TRBD2|TRBJ2-3
TGTGCCAGTAGTATAAGGGCTAGCGGTTACACAGATACGCAGTATTTT
CASSIRASGYTDTQYF
>-|TRBV7-6|TRBD1|TRBJ1-6
TGTGCCAGCAGTGGGGCAGGGGGTTCACCCCTCCACTTT
CASSGAGGSPLHF
>-|TRBV5-5|TRBD2|TRBJ2-3
TGTGCCAGCAGCTTGGCCCCCGGTGTGCGGGGGGGTACAGATACGCAGTATTTT
CASSLAPGVRGGTDTQYF
>-|TRBV28|-|TRBJ2-7
TGTGCCAGCAGTTCTCCTGGGCAGGGCACCTACGAGCAGTACTTC
CASSSPGQGTYEQYF
>-|TRBV28|-|TRBJ1-1
TGTGCCAGCAGTCAAAAGAATGGTTTAGCAGATTTCACTGAAGCTTTCTTT
CASSQKNGLADFTEAFF
>-|TRBV14|-|TRBJ2-5
TGTGCCAGCAGCCCCTGGCTGTCAAAAGAGACCCAGTACTTC
CASSPWLSKETQYF
>once|TRBV19|TRBD1|TRBJ2-5
TGTGCCAGTAGACCGTTGACAGGGAGTGAGACCCAGTACTTC
CASRPLTGSETQYF
>few|TRBV11-1|TRBD1|TRBJ1-3
TGTGCCAGCAGCTTCGGGTCTAACGACAGGGGAGGCACTGGAAACACCATATATTTT
CASSFGSNDRGGTGNTIYF
>-|TRBV28|-|TRBJ2-5
TGTGCCAGCAGGGAGGGGAATCCCACGAAGACCCAGTACTTC
CASREGNPTKTQYF
>-|TRBV6-5|TRBD2|TRBJ2-7
TGTGCCAGCAGCACGACTAGCGGGAGGGCCGGCGGGCAGTACTTC
CASSTTSGRAGGQYF
>-|TRBV10-1|-|TRBJ1-3
TGCGCCAGCAGTCAAGCAGGGTCTGGAAACACCATATATTTT
CASSQAGSGNTIYF
>-|TRBV5-5|TRBD1|TRBJ1-3
TGTGCCAGCAGACGACAGGGATCTGGAAACACCATATATTTT
CASRRQGSGNTIYF
>once|TRBV6-8|-|TRBJ1-4
TGTGCCAGCACAGATCCCCTCATCGGGTTAACTAATGAAAAACTGTTTTTT
CASTDPLIGLTNEKLFF
>-|TRBV5-4|-|TRBJ1-2
TGTGCCAGCAGCTTGGCCGGGGAGAACTATGGCTACACCTTC
CASSLAGENYGYTF
>-|TRBV9|TRBD2|TRBJ2-7
TGTGCCAGCAGCGTATTAGCGGGGGGCTACGAGCAGTACTTC
CASSVLAGGYEQYF
>once|TRBV25-1|-|TRBJ2-7
TGTGCCAGCAGTGCGAGCCAGGCCTCCTACGAGCAGTACTTC
CASSASQASYEQYF
>-|TRBV19|TRBD2|TRBJ2-3
TGTGCCAGTGAGGAGCTAGCGGGGGCCGGCACAGATACGCAGTATTTT
CASEELAGAGTDTQYF
>-|TRBV2|-|TRBJ1-6
TGTGCCAGCAGTTTCCAGGGTCGAGTTGATTCACCCCTCCACTTT
CASSFQGRVDSPLHF
>-|TRBV9|TRBD2|TRBJ2-1
TGTGCCAGCAGCGTAGAGTCGGGGGGGTACAATGAGCAGTTCTTC
CASSVESGGYNEQFF
>-|TRBV6-5|-|TRBJ2-3
TGTGCCAGCAGTTACTCGAGCGGGAGCACAGATACGCAGTATTTT
CASSYSSGSTDTQYF
>once|TRBV4-2|-|TRBJ2-1
TGTGCCAGCAACCCTTCTGGAGGGCGGACAGGCTCCTACAATGAGCAGTTCTTC
CASNPSGGRTGSYNEQFF
>-|TRBV27|-|TRBJ1-1
TGTGCCAGCAGTTTAGAGGGATTCGGCTCTGAAGCTTTCTTT
CASSLEGFGSEAFF
>once|TRBV9|TRBD1|TRBJ2-5
TGTGCCAGCAGCTTGGGACAGGCACGGGGGGAGACCCAGTACTTC
CASSLGQARGETQYF
>-|TRBV4-1|TRBD1|TRBJ1-1
TGCGCCAGCACGGAGGCAGGGGGAAACACTGAAGCTTTCTTT
CASTEAGGNTEAFF
>once|TRBV7-6|TRBD2|TRBJ2-7
TGTGCCAGCAGCTTAGGTGGGAGGGCCCGGTTGGTGGGCCCCCTTTCCTACTACGAGCAGTACTTC
CASSLGGRARLVGPLSYYEQYF
>-|TRBV12-5|-|TRBJ2-7
TGTGCTAGTGCCCTTGGTGGAGGGAGCTCCTACGAGCAGTACTTC
CASALGGGSSYEQYF
>once|TRBV6-1|TRBD2|TRBJ2-7
TGTGCCAACTCGAGGGCTAGCGGATCCTGCGAGCAGTACTTC
CANSRASGSCEQYF